This is a list of T cell receptor beta chains from one sample in a study of blood T cell repertoires in COVID-19. Data came from immunoSEQ multiplex PCR; TCRdb stores just in-frame clones and leaves some out. Among about 480,000 clones listed, roughly 89% were seen once. The sequenced sample was peripheral blood. The source of these receptors is a young man with COVID-19, enrolled during active disease. Both conserved end residues are trimmed from each CDR3. A D gene is named only where the DNA matches it firmly.

d_gene,v_gene,j_gene,CDR3aa
NA,TRBV19,TRBJ2-2,ASSIGARGTGELF
NA,TRBV18,TRBJ1-1,ASSPVEWGGTEAF
TRBD1,TRBV4-1,TRBJ1-1,ASSQPGGRNTEAF
TRBD1,TRBV27,TRBJ1-2,ASSFGTGNYGYT
NA,TRBV9,TRBJ1-1,ASSATGVNTEAF
TRBD1,TRBV6-5,TRBJ1-4,ASRAGGYFEKLF
TRBD2,TRBV19,TRBJ2-3,AVGGGALAGGDTQY
TRBD1,TRBV30,TRBJ2-7,AWSAGTGYASQY
NA,TRBV28,TRBJ1-5,ASTRGGVGQPQH
NA,TRBV5-1,TRBJ2-3,ASNHIGGRTDTQY
TRBD2,TRBV18,TRBJ2-7,ASSPVAGGLYEQY
NA,TRBV7-9,TRBJ1-2,ASSSNAQLGYT
NA,TRBV11-2,TRBJ2-1,ASSLDLAPSEQF
NA,TRBV19,TRBJ1-1,ASSIEAGATNTEAF
TRBD1,TRBV18,TRBJ1-6,ASSPLPGQGNSPLH
NA,TRBV27,TRBJ1-2,ASRGTGTRAYGYT
NA,TRBV25-1,TRBJ1-3,ASSPLDSSGNTIY
NA,TRBV28,TRBJ2-7,ASNGGGAYEQY
TRBD1,TRBV7-8,TRBJ1-4,ASSPGPGTGDEKLF
TRBD1,TRBV6-5,TRBJ1-4,ATRTGNEKLF
TRBD2,TRBV5-8,TRBJ2-3,ASSQPGLAGQTDTQY
NA,TRBV29-1,TRBJ1-1,SVSGHLNTEAF
TRBD1,TRBV2,TRBJ1-6,ATDLRDSGSPLH
NA,TRBV27,TRBJ1-5,ASSSSIRNQPQH
NA,TRBV25-1,TRBJ2-5,AAGAGEETQY
NA,TRBV6-5,TRBJ1-3,ATTGGSGNTIY
NA,TRBV7-8,TRBJ2-1,ASSPLGTPYNEQF
TRBD1,TRBV7-9,TRBJ1-2,ASSWGQANYGYT
NA,TRBV14,TRBJ2-5,ASSQVGARETQY